This T cell receptor (beta chain) was found in a study of T-cell reconstitution after alpha-beta-depleted transplantation in children. Notes on the study in general: T cells produced anew were the main source of T-cell counts and diversity one year after transplant. The high TCRbeta diversity at day 60 in some patients came from surviving recipient T cells and thymic progenitors. The study reportedly traced alpha-beta T cells about two months after transplant to several hundred expanded graft clones.

This CDR3 is built from 13 residues. Per the germline V gene, CDR1 is DFQATT and CDR2 is SNEGSKA (reference sequence). Between the trimmed V and J ends, which lost 1 base and 1 base, there was a span of 7 bases. Construction of the TCRbeta library involved unique molecular identifiers. In TCRdb, the PCR reads were re-called with MiXCR into one record per CDR3 protein. The sample carries tens of thousands of distinct CDR3 sequences, approximately 5% recorded once. This clonotype occurred many times. What it recognizes is unknown. The sequence derives from a boy under two years old who had a stem cell transplant for acute myeloid leukemia, so the T cells may come from the graft donor. The V and J genes are TRBV20-1 and TRBJ2-5, with unresolved D. Sample: PBMCs, mostly from graft donor cells, taken 180 days after TCRalphabeta/CD19-depleted stem cell transplant. The CDR3 protein is CSARGGCQETQYF. CDR3 DNA: TGCAGTGCTAGAGGAGGTTGCCAAGAGACCCAGTACTTC.